This T cell receptor beta chain stems from a study of blood T cell repertoires in COVID-19. For the study at large: Acute-phase and convalescent COVID-19 samples originated in the United States, Italy and Spain.

Source study methods: The authors estimated nucleated cell counts from reference gene primer amplification. Sequencing was performed with immunoSEQ multiplex PCR; in TCRdb, only in-frame clones are kept and a portion is missing. The V and J calls and clone size come from that table; D and trimming were worked out from the DNA. This sample has about 210,000 clones; 92% occur once, and the top ten carry more than 0.95%. The sequenced sample consisted of peripheral blood. This TCR came from a man aged 30 to 45 with acute or convalescent COVID-19.

In nucleotides, the CDR3 is TGTGCCAGCAGCTTAGTGACAGTCACTTTCTCTGGAAACACCATATATTTT. Its translation: CASSLVTVTFSGNTIYF. The V call is TRBV7-2, the J call TRBJ1-3; D is perhaps TRBD1 (5 bases). Between the trimmed V and J ends, which lost 1 base and 0 bases, there was a span of 13 bases. CDR1 and CDR2 (germline): SGHTA, FQGNSA. This CDR3 region has 17 residues.